This entry is about one T cell receptor beta chain. In the source study's methods: Estimates of nucleated cell counts were drawn from the amplification of reference gene primers. Some clones are missing from TCRdb's copy, which holds only in-frame ones; the method was immunoSEQ multiplex PCR. V and J calls and clone size are as listed in that table; D and trimming were resolved from the DNA. The repertoire holds about half a million clones, with approximately 85% as singletons. The entry originates in a study of blood T cell repertoires in COVID-19. Study overall: Samples came from the United States, Italy and Spain, spanning acute and convalescent COVID-19. T cells, B-cell-depleted T cells, or PBMCs provided the cDNA or gDNA that served as material.

Looked up from germline, CDR1 is MNHEY and CDR2 is SVGAGI. The CDR3 is made up of 15 amino acids. V was shortened by 6 bases and J by 0 bases, with 12 bases between the two germline ends. The chain employs TRBV6-5 and TRBJ2-1; D may be TRBD2 (5 bases). The sequenced sample consisted of peripheral blood. This TCR was sampled from a human donor in a cohort sampled during active COVID-19. The CDR3 region has the DNA TGTGCCAGCAGCAGGACTGCTAGCTCCTACAATGAGCAGTTCTTC. Translation: CASSRTASSYNEQFF.